This paragraph covers one T cell receptor (beta chain) sequence. Researchers used 5'RACE with constant-segment primers to make TCR alpha and TCR beta cDNA libraries that carry sample barcodes and UMIs. TCRdb itself ran the 5' RACE reads through MiXCR, one entry per CDR3 protein. The data contain roughly 400,000 distinct CDR3 sequences, 15% to 20% of them singletons. This entry belongs to a study of T-cell memory formation after mild COVID-19. The source material was PBMCs or a T cell subset sorted from them (not recorded which). This sequence originates from a young man who had mild COVID-19 (a few samples of this study predate the infection). Cell type and time point are not known.

The CDR3 bases are TGTGCCAGCAGGAGACGACAGGGGAAGGTGGCAGATACGCAGTATTTT. Translated, it gives CASRRRQGKVADTQYF. This rearrangement joins TRBV2 to TRBJ2-3; the match to TRBD1 covers 8 bases. The junction had 12 bases not matched to a gene; V was cut back by 6 bases and J by 4 bases. This CDR3 is 16 amino acids long. The germline V gene has CDR1 SNHLY and CDR2 FYNNEI.